This TCR beta chain was recovered during a study of blood T cells in healthy people across ages. Study results and caveats: It was held that the diversity estimates obtained from one million T cells were underestimates. Fewer expanded clones and more diversity marked long-lived versus aged donors. The fall in TCR beta diversity per million T cells was roughly linear with age.

This clonotype was recorded only once. Its antigen is unidentified. It was with a sample-barcoded 5' primer and a J-beta primer mix that a second PCR of about 7 to 12 cycles was run. Every cDNA was tagged by a template-switch adaptor with 12 random nucleotides. TCRdb reanalysed the 5' RACE reads using MiXCR and keeps one entry per CDR3 protein. Altogether some 780,000 distinct CDR3 sequences are present, around 50% being singletons, with the ten largest covering roughly 24%. The ends lost 1 base at V and 9 bases at J; junction bases unmatched: 6. CDR3 length: 15 amino acids. Germline CDR1 reads MGHRA; CDR2 reads YSYEKL.

V and J are TRBV4-1 and TRBJ2-1; 10 bases are a match to TRBD2. The source material was blood. This receptor was identified in a man aged 40-55 years in good health. The CDR3 DNA reads TGCGCCAGCAGCCAAGTTAGCGGGAGGATGAGTGAGCAGTTCTTC. This codes for CASSQVSGRMSEQFF.